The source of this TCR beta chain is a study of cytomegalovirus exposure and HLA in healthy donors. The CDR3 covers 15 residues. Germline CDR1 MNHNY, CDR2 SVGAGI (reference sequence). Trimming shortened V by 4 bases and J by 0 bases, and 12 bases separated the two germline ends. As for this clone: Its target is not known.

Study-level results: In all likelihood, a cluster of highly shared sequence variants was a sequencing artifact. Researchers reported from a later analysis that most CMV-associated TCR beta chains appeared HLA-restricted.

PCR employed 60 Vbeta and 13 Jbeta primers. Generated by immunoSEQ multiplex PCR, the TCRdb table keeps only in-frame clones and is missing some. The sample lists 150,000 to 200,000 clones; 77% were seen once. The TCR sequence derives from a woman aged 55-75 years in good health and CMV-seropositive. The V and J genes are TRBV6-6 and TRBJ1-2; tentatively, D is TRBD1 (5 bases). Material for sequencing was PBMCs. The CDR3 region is CASSSGTAANYGYTF. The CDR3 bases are TGTGCCAGCAGTTCGGGGACTGCAGCTAACTATGGCTACACCTTC.